This T cell receptor beta chain was observed in a study of cytomegalovirus exposure and HLA in healthy donors. Primers: 60 Vbeta forward and 13 Jbeta reverse. Profiling relied on immunoSEQ multiplex PCR, and the TCRdb table lists in-frame clones only, not all of them. The sample consists of 95,000 to 150,000 clones, approximately 80% of them appearing once. CDR1 and CDR2 from the germline V gene are MNHEY and SMNVEV (reference sequence). There are 14 residues in the CDR3. The V end lost 3 bases, the J end lost 0 bases, and 8 bases lay between the germline ends. The sample was PBMCs. This TCR came from a woman in her thirties or forties in good health and CMV-seropositive. The chain has TRBV27 and TRBJ1-1; perhaps TRBD1 as D (5 bases). CDR3 coding DNA: TGTGCCAGCAGTTTCGACAGCATGAACACTGAAGCTTTCTTT. It translates to CASSFDSMNTEAFF.